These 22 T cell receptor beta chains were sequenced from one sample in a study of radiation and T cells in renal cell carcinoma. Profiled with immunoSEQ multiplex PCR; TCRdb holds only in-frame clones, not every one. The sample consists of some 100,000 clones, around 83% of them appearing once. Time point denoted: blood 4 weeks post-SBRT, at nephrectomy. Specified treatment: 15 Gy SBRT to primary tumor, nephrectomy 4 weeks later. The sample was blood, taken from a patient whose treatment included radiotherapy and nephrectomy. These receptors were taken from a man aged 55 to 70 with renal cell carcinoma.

The CDR3 DNA follows: TGTGCCAGCAGCGTAGCCCCAGGGAACCGGGGTTACGAGCAGTACTTC. Residues: CASSVAPGNRGYEQYF. The chain recombines TRBV9 with TRBJ2-7; D may correspond to TRBD1 or TRBD2 (5 bases each). The CDR3 totals 16 residues. Per the germline V gene, CDR1 is SGDLS and CDR2 is YYNGEE. The ends were cut back, 0 bases at V and 4 bases at J, with 17 bases in the middle.

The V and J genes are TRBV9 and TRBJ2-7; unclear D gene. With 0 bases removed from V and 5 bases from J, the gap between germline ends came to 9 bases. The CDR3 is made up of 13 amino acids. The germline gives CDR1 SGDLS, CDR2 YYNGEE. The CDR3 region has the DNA TGTGCCAGCAGCGTAGCGGGCTCGGACGAGCAGTACTTC. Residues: CASSVAGSDEQYF.

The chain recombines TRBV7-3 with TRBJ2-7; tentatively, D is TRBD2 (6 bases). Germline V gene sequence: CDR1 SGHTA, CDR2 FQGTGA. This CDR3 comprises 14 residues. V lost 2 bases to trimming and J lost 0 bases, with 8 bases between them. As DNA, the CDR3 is TGTGCCAGCAGCTTACGGGGGAACTCCTACGAGCAGTACTTC. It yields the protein CASSLRGNSYEQYF.

The CDR3, as DNA: TGTGCCAGCAGCTTAGCCGGGCAGATAGATACGCAGTATTTT. This sequence encodes CASSLAGQIDTQYF. The chain has TRBV7-2 and TRBJ2-3, with D unclear. The V and J ends lost 0 bases and 5 bases respectively, with 9 bases between them. The germline V gene encodes CDR1 SGHTA and CDR2 FQGNSA. The CDR3 is made up of 14 amino acids.

CDR3 sequence reads: CASSYLPGRNTEAFF. The DNA for the CDR3 is TGTGCCAGCAGTTACCTGCCCGGGAGAAACACTGAAGCTTTCTTT. This sequence joins TRBV6-5 and TRBJ1-1; no reliable D call. CDR1 is MNHEY and CDR2 is SVGAGI in the germline V gene. The CDR3 loop spans 15 amino acids. With 2 bases removed from V and 2 bases from J, the gap between germline ends came to 12 bases.

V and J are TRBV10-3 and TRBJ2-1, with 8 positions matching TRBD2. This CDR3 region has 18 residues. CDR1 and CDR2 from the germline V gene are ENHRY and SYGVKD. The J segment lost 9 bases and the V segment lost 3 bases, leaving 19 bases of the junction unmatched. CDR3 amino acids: CAISDKARDRAGVGEQFF. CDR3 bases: TGTGCCATCAGTGATAAGGCCAGGGATCGAGCGGGAGTCGGTGAGCAGTTCTTC.

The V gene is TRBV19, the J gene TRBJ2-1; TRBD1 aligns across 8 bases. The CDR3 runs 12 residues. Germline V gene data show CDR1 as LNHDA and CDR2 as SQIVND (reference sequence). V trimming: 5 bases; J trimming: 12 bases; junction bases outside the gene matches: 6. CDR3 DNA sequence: TGTGCCAGTAGTTTCCGTGGACAGGGGCAGTTCTTC. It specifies CASSFRGQGQFF. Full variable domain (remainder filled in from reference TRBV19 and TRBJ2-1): DGGITQSPKYLFRKEGQNVTLSCEQNLNHDAMYWYRQDPGQGLRLIYYSQIVNDFQKGDIAEGYSVSREKKESFPLTVTSAQKNPTAFYLCASSFRGQGQFFGPGTRLTVL.

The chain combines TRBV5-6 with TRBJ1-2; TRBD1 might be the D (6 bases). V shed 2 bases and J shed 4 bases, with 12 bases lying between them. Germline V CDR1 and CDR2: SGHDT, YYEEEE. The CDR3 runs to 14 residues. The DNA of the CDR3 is TGTGCCAGCAGCTTCGCGGACAGAGGCTATGGCTACACCTTC. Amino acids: CASSFADRGYGYTF.

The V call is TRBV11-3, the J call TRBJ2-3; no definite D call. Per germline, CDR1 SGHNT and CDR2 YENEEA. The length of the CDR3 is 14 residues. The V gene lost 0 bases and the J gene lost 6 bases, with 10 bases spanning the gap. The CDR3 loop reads CASSLESASDTQYF. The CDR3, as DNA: TGTGCCAGCAGCTTAGAATCGGCCAGTGATACGCAGTATTTT.

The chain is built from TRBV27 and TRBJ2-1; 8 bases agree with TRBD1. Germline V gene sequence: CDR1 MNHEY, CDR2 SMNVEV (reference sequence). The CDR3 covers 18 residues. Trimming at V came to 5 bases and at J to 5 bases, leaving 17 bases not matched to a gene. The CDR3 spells CASSARTGFGTPNNEQFF. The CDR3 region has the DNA TGTGCCAGCAGTGCCAGGACAGGGTTCGGGACTCCTAACAATGAGCAGTTCTTC.

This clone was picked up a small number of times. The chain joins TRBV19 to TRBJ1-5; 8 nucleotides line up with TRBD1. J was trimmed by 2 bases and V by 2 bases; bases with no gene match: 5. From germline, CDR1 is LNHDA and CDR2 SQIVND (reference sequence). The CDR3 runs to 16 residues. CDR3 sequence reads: CASSIPQGAGNQPQHF. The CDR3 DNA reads TGTGCCAGTAGTATACCGCAGGGGGCGGGCAATCAGCCCCAGCATTTT.

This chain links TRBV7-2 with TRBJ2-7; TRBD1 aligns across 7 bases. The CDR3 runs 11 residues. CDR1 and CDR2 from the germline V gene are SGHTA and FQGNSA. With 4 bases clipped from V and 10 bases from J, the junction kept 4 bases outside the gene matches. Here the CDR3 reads CASSSRGLQYF. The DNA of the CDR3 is TGTGCCAGCAGCTCGAGGGGGCTTCAGTACTTC.

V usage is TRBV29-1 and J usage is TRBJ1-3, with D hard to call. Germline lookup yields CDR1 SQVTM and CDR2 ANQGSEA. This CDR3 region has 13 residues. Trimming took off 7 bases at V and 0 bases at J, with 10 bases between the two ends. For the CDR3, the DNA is TGCAGCGGATCAGACATCTCTGGAAACACCATATATTTT. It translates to CSGSDISGNTIYF.

As DNA, the CDR3 is TGTGCCAGCCTCCTGGGCAGGGGAAATTCACCCCTCCACTTT. Protein product: CASLLGRGNSPLHF. This rearrangement joins TRBV2 to TRBJ1-6, with D tentatively TRBD1 (6 bases). The germline V and J ends were trimmed by 8 bases and 7 bases, with 15 bases remaining between them. The CDR3 loop spans 14 amino acids. Germline V gives CDR1 SNHLY, CDR2 FYNNEI.

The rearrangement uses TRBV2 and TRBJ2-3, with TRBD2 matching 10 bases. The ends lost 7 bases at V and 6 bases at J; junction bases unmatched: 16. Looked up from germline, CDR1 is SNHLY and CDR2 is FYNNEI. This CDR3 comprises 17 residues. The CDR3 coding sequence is TGTGCCAGCAAGAACGGGACTAGCGCGTCCTGGTCTGATACGCAGTATTTT. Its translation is CASKNGTSASWSDTQYF.

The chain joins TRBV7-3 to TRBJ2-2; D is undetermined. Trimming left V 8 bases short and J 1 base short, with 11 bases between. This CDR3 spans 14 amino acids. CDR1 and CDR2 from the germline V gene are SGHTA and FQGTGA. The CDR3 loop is CASSLPENTGELFF. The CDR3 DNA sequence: TGTGCCAGCTCCTTGCCGGAGAACACCGGGGAGCTGTTTTTT.

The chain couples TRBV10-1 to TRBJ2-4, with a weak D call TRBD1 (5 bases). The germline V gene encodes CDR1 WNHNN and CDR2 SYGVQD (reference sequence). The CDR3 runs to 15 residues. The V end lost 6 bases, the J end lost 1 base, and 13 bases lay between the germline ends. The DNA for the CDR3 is TGCGCCAGCAGAAAGACAGTTGGTGCCAAAAACATTCAGTACTTC. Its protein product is CASRKTVGAKNIQYF.

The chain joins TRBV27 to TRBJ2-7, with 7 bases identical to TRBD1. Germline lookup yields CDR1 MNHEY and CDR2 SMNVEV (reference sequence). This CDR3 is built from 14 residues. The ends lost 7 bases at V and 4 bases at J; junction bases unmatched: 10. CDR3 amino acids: CASIHRDRLYEQYF. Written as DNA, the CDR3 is TGTGCCAGCATCCACCGGGACAGACTATACGAGCAGTACTTC.

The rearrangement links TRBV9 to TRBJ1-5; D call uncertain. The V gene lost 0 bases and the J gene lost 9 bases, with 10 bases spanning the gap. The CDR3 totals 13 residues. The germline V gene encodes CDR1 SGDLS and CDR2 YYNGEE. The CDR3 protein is CASSVAGVSPQHF. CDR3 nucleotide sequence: TGTGCCAGCAGCGTAGCTGGGGTTTCGCCCCAGCATTTT.

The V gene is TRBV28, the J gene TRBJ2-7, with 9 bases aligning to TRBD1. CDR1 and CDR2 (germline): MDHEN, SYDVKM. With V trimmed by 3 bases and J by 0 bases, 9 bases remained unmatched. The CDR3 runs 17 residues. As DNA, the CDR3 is TGTGCCAGCAGTTTTCCGGGACAGGGCATTAGCTCCTACGAGCAGTACTTC. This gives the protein CASSFPGQGISSYEQYF. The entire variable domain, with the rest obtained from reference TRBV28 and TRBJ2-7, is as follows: DVKVTQSSRYLVKRTGEKVFLECVQDMDHENMFWYRQDPGLGLRLIYFSYDVKMKEKGDIPEGYSVSREKKERFSLILESASTNQTSMYLCASSFPGQGISSYEQYFGPGTRLTVT.

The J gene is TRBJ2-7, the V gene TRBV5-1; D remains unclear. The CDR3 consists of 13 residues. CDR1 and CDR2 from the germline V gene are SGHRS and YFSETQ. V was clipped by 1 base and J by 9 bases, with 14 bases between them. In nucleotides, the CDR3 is TGCGCCAGCAGCTTGCAAGCCCTAGAAGCGCAGTACTTC. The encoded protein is CASSLQALEAQYF.

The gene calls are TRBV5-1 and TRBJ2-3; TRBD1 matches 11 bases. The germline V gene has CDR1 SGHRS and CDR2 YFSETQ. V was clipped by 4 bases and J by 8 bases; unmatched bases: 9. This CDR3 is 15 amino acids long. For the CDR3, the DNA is TGCGCCAGCAGCGCCGGGACAGGGGGTCTAGGTACGCAGTATTTT. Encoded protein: CASSAGTGGLGTQYF.